Detailed here is one TCR beta chain. Per the study methods: Reference gene primer amplification gave estimated nucleated cell counts. Assay used: immunoSEQ multiplex PCR; TCRdb lists only in-frame clones, some missing. Clonal size and the V and J genes are those of that table, whereas D and trimming came from the DNA. Of roughly 230,000 clones listed, 90% were seen once; the top ten hold approximately 2.1%. Seattle researchers signed up patients amid active infection and tracked them longitudinally. V was pared by 1 base and J by 1 base, with 7 bases between. This CDR3 has 14 residues. The germline CDR1 and CDR2 sequences are SGHNT and YENEEA. This entry comes from a study of blood T cell repertoires in COVID-19. Background on the study: Researchers got acute and convalescent COVID-19 samples from the United States, Italy and Spain. From T cells, B-cell-depleted T cells, or PBMCs came the material, which was cDNA or gDNA.

The sample was peripheral blood. The source is a woman aged 55 to 70 with COVID-19, enrolled during active disease. The chain employs TRBV11-3 and TRBJ1-1; D remains ambiguous. The CDR3 reads CASSLGRENTEAFF. CDR3 coding DNA: TGTGCCAGCAGCTTAGGCCGGGAGAACACTGAAGCTTTCTTT.